This entry features one T cell receptor (beta chain) sequence. The antigen is unknown. This sample was taken from a study of CD4 T cells in relation to SARS-CoV-2 and coronaviruses. About the research overall: After around 10 days of antigen culture, PBMC TCR beta CDR3s were sequenced. Controls used an HIV-1 Nef peptide pool or no peptide. Overall study results and limits: Crossreactivity was assessed only for spike protein, not other viral proteins.

Before the COVID-19 pandemic, during about 2010-2018, CD4+ T cells were taken from unexposed donors. The cells were cultured for 10 days before CD4+ T cells were isolated. Cells permitting, SARS-CoV-2 S/N and four cold-coronavirus spikes were tested on unexposed-donor CD4+ T cells. Using immunoSEQ multiplex PCR, the repertoire was profiled, and TCRdb retains in-frame clones only, with some absent. The sample has approximately 25,000 clones, more than 60% seen once. The sequencing sample was made of CD4+ T cells from PBMCs, cultured in vitro. The receptor comes from a human donor in good health.

The DNA for the CDR3 is TGTGCCAGCAGCCTGGGGGGGGGCCCTTCCTCTGGGGCCAACGTCCTGACTTTC. As protein: CASSLGGGPSSGANVLTF. V gene TRBV5-5 combines with J gene TRBJ2-6, with D possibly being TRBD2 (7 bases). Trimming pared 4 bases from V and 0 bases from J, leaving 17 bases between. This CDR3 region has 18 residues. CDR1 and CDR2 (germline): SGHKS, YYEKEE (reference sequence).